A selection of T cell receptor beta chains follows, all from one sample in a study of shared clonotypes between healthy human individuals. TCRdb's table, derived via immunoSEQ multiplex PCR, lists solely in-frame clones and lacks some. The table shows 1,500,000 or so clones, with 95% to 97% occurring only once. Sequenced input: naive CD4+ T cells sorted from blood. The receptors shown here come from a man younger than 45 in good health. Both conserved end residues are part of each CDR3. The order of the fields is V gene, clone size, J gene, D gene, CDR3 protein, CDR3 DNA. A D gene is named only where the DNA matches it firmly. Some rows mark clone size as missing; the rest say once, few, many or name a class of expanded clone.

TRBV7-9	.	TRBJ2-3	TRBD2	CASSYPGGLVETDTQYF	TGTGCCAGCAGCTACCCCGGGGGACTAGTTGAAACAGATACGCAGTATTTT
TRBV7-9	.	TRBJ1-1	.	CASSPQTEAEAFF	TGTGCCAGCAGCCCTCAGACAGAGGCTGAAGCTTTCTTT
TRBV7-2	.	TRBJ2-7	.	CASSRSEPYEQYF	TGTGCCAGCAGCCGGAGCGAGCCCTACGAGCAGTACTTC
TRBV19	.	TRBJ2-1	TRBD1	CASRDRGLNEQFF	TGTGCCAGTCGGGACAGGGGTTTGAATGAGCAGTTCTTC
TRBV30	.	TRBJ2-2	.	CAWTRRWGDTGELFF	TGTGCCTGGACAAGGAGATGGGGTGACACCGGGGAGCTGTTTTTT
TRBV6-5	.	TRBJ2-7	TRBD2	CASGPSGRSHEQYF	TGTGCCAGCGGACCAAGCGGGAGATCCCACGAGCAGTACTTC
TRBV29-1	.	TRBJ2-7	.	CSVEKSRGHEQYF	TGCAGCGTTGAGAAGTCGAGGGGCCACGAGCAGTACTTC
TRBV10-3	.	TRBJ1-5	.	CAIRLEGSNQPQHF	TGTGCCATCAGATTGGAGGGGAGCAATCAGCCCCAGCATTTT
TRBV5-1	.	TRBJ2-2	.	CASSFSPGAGSTGELFF	TGCGCCAGCAGCTTTTCACCAGGGGCGGGCAGCACCGGGGAGCTGTTTTTT
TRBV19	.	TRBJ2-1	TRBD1	CASSSRQGGNEQFF	TGTGCCAGTAGTTCACGACAGGGTGGGAATGAGCAGTTCTTC
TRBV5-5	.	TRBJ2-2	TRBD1	CASSHAGTGPGELFF	TGTGCCAGCAGCCATGCCGGGACAGGTCCAGGGGAGCTGTTTTTT
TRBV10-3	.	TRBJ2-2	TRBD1	CANGQDTGELFF	TGTGCCAACGGACAGGACACCGGGGAGCTGTTTTTT
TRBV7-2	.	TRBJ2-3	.	CASSLVHSRTDTQYF	TGTGCCAGCAGCTTAGTGCATTCGAGGACCGATACGCAGTATTTT
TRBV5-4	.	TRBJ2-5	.	CASSQVQETQYF	TGTGCCAGCAGCCAAGTCCAAGAGACCCAGTACTTC
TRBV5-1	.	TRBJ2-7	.	CASSLELGLRYEQYF	TGCGCCAGCAGCTTGGAACTTGGACTTCGCTACGAGCAGTACTTC
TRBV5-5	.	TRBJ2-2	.	CASSPRSTGELFF	TGTGCCAGCAGCCCCCGTAGCACCGGGGAGCTGTTTTTT
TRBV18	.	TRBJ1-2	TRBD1	CASSQGNTGAKSYGYTF	TGTGCCAGCTCACAAGGAAATACAGGGGCCAAGAGCTATGGCTACACCTTC
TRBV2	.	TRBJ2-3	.	CASTTRQITQYF	TGTGCCAGCACTACACGACAGATCACGCAGTATTTT
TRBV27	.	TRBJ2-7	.	CARSGYEQYF	TGTGCCAGGTCGGGGTACGAGCAGTACTTC
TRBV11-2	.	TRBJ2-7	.	CASSSNRVTYEQYF	TGTGCCAGCAGCAGCAACAGGGTTACCTACGAGCAGTACTTC
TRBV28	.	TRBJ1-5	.	CASREGNQPQHF	TGTGCCAGCAGGGAGGGGAATCAGCCCCAGCATTTT
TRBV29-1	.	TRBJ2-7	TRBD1	CSVERTGTYEQYF	TGCAGCGTTGAAAGGACAGGAACCTACGAGCAGTACTTC
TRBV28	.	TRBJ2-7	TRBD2	CASSGTSGRNEQYF	TGTGCCAGCAGTGGGACTAGCGGGAGAAACGAGCAGTACTTC
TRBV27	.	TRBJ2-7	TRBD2	CASRLAGVYEQYF	TGTGCCAGCAGACTAGCGGGAGTATACGAGCAGTACTTC
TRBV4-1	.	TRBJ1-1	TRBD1	CASSQWSWDRSLEAFF	TGCGCCAGCAGCCAATGGAGCTGGGACAGATCCCTCGAAGCTTTCTTT
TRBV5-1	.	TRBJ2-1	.	CASSLRGTMTQFF	TGCGCCAGCAGCTTGAGGGGGACCATGACGCAGTTCTTC
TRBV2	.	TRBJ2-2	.	CASSFLESGGELFF	TGTGCCAGCAGTTTCTTGGAATCTGGCGGGGAGCTGTTTTTT
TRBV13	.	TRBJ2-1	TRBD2	CASYMRAGGPDNEQFF	TGTGCCAGCTATATGCGAGCGGGAGGGCCCGACAATGAGCAGTTCTTC
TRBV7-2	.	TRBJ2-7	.	CASSLSGGSYEQYF	TGTGCCAGCAGCTTAAGTGGGGGTAGCTACGAGCAGTACTTC
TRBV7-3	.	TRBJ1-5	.	CASSSAGGPQHF	TGTGCCAGCAGCTCTGCGGGGGGTCCCCAGCATTTT
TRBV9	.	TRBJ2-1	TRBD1	CASSAEGDSYNEQFF	TGTGCCAGCAGCGCCGAGGGGGACAGCTACAATGAGCAGTTCTTC
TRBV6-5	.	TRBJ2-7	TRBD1	CASSRQGYEQYF	TGTGCCAGCAGCCGACAGGGCTACGAGCAGTACTTC
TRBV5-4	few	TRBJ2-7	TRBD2	CASSPVKGTSGNSYEQYF	TGTGCCAGCAGCCCAGTTAAGGGGACTAGCGGCAACTCCTACGAGCAGTACTTC
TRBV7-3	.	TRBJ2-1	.	CASSLGFATYNEQFF	TGTGCCAGCAGCTTAGGGTTCGCTACATACAATGAGCAGTTCTTC
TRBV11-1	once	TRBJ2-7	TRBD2	CASSLARTRIDEQYF	TGTGCCAGCAGCTTAGCAAGGACTAGGATCGACGAGCAGTACTTC
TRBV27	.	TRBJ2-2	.	CASSTDQGGGELFF	TGTGCCAGCAGTACCGACCAGGGGGGCGGGGAGCTGTTTTTT
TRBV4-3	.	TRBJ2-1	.	CASSQGRDWAAEQFF	TGCGCCAGCAGCCAAGGCAGGGACTGGGCCGCTGAGCAGTTCTTC
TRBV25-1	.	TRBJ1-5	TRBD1	CASPRTGRNQPQHF	TGTGCCAGCCCTAGGACAGGACGCAATCAGCCCCAGCATTTT
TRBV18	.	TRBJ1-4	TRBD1	CASSQSGTGSEKLFF	TGTGCCAGCTCACAATCCGGGACAGGGAGTGAAAAACTGTTTTTT
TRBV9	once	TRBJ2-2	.	CASSERRENTGELFF	TGTGCCAGCAGCGAACGCCGGGAAAACACCGGGGAGCTGTTTTTT
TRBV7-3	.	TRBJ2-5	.	CASSLSAIEETQYF	TGTGCCAGCAGCTTGAGTGCTATAGAAGAGACCCAGTACTTC
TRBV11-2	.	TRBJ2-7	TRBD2	CASSFVSGRGKENEQYF	TGTGCCAGCAGCTTTGTTAGCGGGAGAGGAAAGGAGAACGAGCAGTACTTC
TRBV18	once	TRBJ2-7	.	CASSPIAGQLTYEQYF	TGTGCCAGCTCACCCATAGCGGGACAGCTGACCTACGAGCAGTACTTC
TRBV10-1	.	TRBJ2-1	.	CASRLRPETYNEQFF	TGCGCCAGCAGACTACGGCCTGAGACTTACAATGAGCAGTTCTTC
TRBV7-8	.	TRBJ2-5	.	CASSLRENQETQYF	TGTGCCAGCAGCTTAAGGGAGAACCAAGAGACCCAGTACTTC
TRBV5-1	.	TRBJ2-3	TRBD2	CASSLRLAGPPADTQYF	TGCGCCAGCAGTTTGAGACTAGCGGGACCCCCAGCAGATACGCAGTATTTT
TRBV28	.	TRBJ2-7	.	CASSLRQGLWEGDYEQYF	TGTGCCAGCAGTTTAAGGCAGGGGTTGTGGGAGGGCGACTACGAGCAGTACTTC
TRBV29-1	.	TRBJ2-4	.	CSAEWGKNIQYF	TGCAGCGCCGAGTGGGGTAAAAACATTCAGTACTTC
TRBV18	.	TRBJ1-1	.	CASSPGRTDTEAFF	TGTGCCAGCTCACCGGGCAGAACGGACACTGAAGCTTTCTTT
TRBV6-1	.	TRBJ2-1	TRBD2	CASSGLAGGRLQFF	TGTGCCAGCAGTGGACTAGCGGGAGGACGGCTTCAGTTCTTC
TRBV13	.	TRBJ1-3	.	CASKAGPGPGNTIYF	TGTGCCAGCAAGGCGGGGCCAGGGCCTGGAAACACCATATATTTT
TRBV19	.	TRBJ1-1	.	CASSVTSSFDTEAFF	TGTGCCAGTAGTGTGACCTCCTCGTTCGACACTGAAGCTTTCTTT
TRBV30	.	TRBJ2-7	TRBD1	CAWSRDRGSYEQYF	TGTGCCTGGAGTAGGGACAGGGGATCCTACGAGCAGTACTTC
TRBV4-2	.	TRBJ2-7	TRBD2	CASSPTSGSSYEQYF	TGTGCCAGCAGTCCGACTAGCGGGAGCTCCTACGAGCAGTACTTC